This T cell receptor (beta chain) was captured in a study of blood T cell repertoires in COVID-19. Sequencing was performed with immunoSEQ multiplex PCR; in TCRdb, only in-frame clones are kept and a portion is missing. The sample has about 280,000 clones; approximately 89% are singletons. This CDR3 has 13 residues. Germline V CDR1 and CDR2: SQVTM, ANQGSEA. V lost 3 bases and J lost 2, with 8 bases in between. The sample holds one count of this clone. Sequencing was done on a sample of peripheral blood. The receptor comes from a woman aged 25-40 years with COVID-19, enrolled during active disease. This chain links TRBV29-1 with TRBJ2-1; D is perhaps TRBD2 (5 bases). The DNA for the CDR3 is TGCAGCGTTGATCACGGGGCCTACAATGAGCAGTTCTTC. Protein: CSVDHGAYNEQFF.